What follows are 19 T cell receptor beta chains derived from one specimen sequenced in a study of blood T cell repertoires in COVID-19. Sequenced by immunoSEQ multiplex PCR; TCRdb stores in-frame clones only, minus some. The sample has over 250,000 clones, 85% seen once. Input material: peripheral blood. All receptors come from a man between 50 and 59 years old with active or convalescent COVID-19.

This clone was detected only once. This chain uses TRBV9 with TRBJ1-6, with D possibly TRBD1 on 5 matching bases. V was cut by 0 bases and J by 7 bases, with 5 bases left in between. Germline CDR1 SGDLS, CDR2 YYNGEE. The CDR3 is made up of 13 amino acids. As DNA, the CDR3 is TGTGCCAGCAGCGTAGCAGGGAATTCACCCCTCCACTTT. Protein sequence: CASSVAGNSPLHF.

This chain joins TRBV5-4 and TRBJ2-3, with TRBD2 matching over 11 bases. The CDR3 spans 16 residues. Looked up from germline, CDR1 is SGHNT and CDR2 is YYREEE (reference sequence). V dropped 4 bases and J dropped 4; count of bases not matched to a gene: 8. CDR3 region: CASSQRRLAGPDTQYF. The CDR3, as DNA: TGTGCCAGCAGCCAACGTCGACTAGCGGGGCCAGATACGCAGTATTTT.

The J gene is TRBJ2-2, the V gene TRBV5-6, with 7 bases aligning to TRBD2. The trim removed 3 bases at V and 4 bases at J, leaving 12 bases unmatched. Germline values: CDR1 SGHDT, CDR2 YYEEEE. The CDR3 covers 17 residues. The CDR3 loop reads CASSWAAGLNSTGELFF. The CDR3 DNA is TGTGCCAGCAGCTGGGCAGCGGGGTTGAACTCCACCGGGGAGCTGTTTTTT.

The chain links TRBV27 to TRBJ1-4; D perhaps matches TRBD1 (6 bases). The CDR3 is made up of 16 amino acids. V lost 4 bases and J lost 1, with 13 bases in between. The germline gives CDR1 MNHEY, CDR2 SMNVEV (reference sequence). The DNA of the CDR3 is TGTGCCAGCAGTTACCCACGACAGGTAACTAATGAAAAACTGTTTTTT. It translates to CASSYPRQVTNEKLFF.

This chain joins TRBV15 and TRBJ1-6; D may be TRBD1 (5 bases). The CDR3 length is 16 residues. The V gene lost 0 bases and the J gene lost 5 bases, with 11 bases spanning the gap. Germline loops: CDR1 LNHNV, CDR2 YYDKDF (reference sequence). The CDR3 here is CATSRDWGRDNSPLHF. The CDR3, as DNA: TGTGCCACCAGCAGAGATTGGGGCAGAGATAATTCACCCCTCCACTTT.

The rearrangement links TRBV7-9 to TRBJ2-7; the D is unclear. This CDR3 comprises 14 residues. V lost 2 bases and J lost 5, with 13 bases in between. Germline assignment: CDR1 SEHNR and CDR2 FQNEAQ (reference sequence). DNA of the CDR3: TGTGCCAGCAGCTTAATCTCGGGTTTGGACGAGCAGTACTTC. Protein product: CASSLISGLDEQYF.

This clone occurred a few times. In DNA, the CDR3 is TGTGCCAGCAGCCCCCGACAGAGGAACACCGGGGAGCTGTTTTTT. This sequence encodes CASSPRQRNTGELFF. The chain joins TRBV4-2 to TRBJ2-2, with a tentative D call TRBD1 (5 bases). This CDR3 contains 15 residues. Germline V lookup: CDR1 LGHNA, CDR2 YNFKEQ. V was pared by 4 bases and J by 1 base, with 10 bases between.

The gene calls are TRBV24-1 and TRBJ2-3, with no clear D. V was clipped by 6 bases and J by 1 base, with 7 bases between them. Germline CDR1 KGHDR, CDR2 SFDVKD. The CDR3 contains 13 residues. The CDR3: CATSRQGTDTQYF. Written as DNA, the CDR3 is TGTGCCACCAGTCGGCAGGGCACAGATACGCAGTATTTT.

The chain couples TRBV7-2 to TRBJ2-2; the D gene is possibly TRBD1 (6 bases). Germline CDR1 is SGHTA and CDR2 is FQGNSA. V was clipped by 4 bases and J by 5 bases, with 11 bases between them. This CDR3 spans 14 amino acids. DNA for the CDR3: TGTGCCAGCAGCTCATACCAGGGGACCGGGGAGCTGTTTTTT. Protein sequence: CASSSYQGTGELFF.

The rearrangement joins TRBV7-9 to TRBJ2-7; maybe TRBD1 (5 bases). Germline lookup yields CDR1 SEHNR and CDR2 FQNEAQ (reference sequence). The CDR3 loop spans 15 amino acids. Trimming removed 3 bases from V and 2 bases from J, with 14 bases in between. CDR3 amino acids: CASSFALDKPYEQYF. DNA of the CDR3: TGTGCCAGCAGCTTTGCTCTGGACAAACCCTACGAGCAGTACTTC.

The V gene is TRBV7-9, the J gene TRBJ2-1, with D tentatively TRBD1 (6 bases). V was shortened by 1 base and J by 5 bases, with 18 bases between the two germline ends. Germline V lookup: CDR1 SEHNR, CDR2 FQNEAQ (reference sequence). The CDR3 is made up of 17 amino acids. The CDR3 loop is CASSLVLWGRENNEQFF. Written as DNA, the CDR3 is TGTGCCAGCAGCTTAGTTTTATGGGGGCGTGAGAACAATGAGCAGTTCTTC.

This rearrangement joins TRBV12-3 or TRBV12-4 to TRBJ2-7; the D is unclear. Trimming removed 2 bases from V and 4 bases from J, with 6 bases in between. CDR3 length: 12 amino acids. The CDR3 here is CASSLLEYEQYF. The CDR3 bases are TGTGCCAGCAGTTTATTAGAATACGAGCAGTACTTC.

The V and J genes are TRBV3-1 (or the pseudogene TRBV3-2) and TRBJ2-1, with 9 bases lining up with TRBD2. V dropped 4 bases and J dropped 6; count of bases not matched to a gene: 7. The CDR3 is 15 residues long. Germline loops: CDR1 LGHDT, CDR2 YNNKEL (reference sequence). CDR3 DNA sequence: TGTGCCAGCAGCCGTCAGCGGGAGGCTTTCAATGAGCAGTTCTTC. This sequence encodes CASSRQREAFNEQFF.

The chain uses TRBV14 and TRBJ1-1; D possibly corresponds to TRBD1 (6 bases). Trimming cost V 0 bases and J 1 base, with 12 bases left between them. CDR3 length: 16 residues. Germline CDR1 is SGHDN and CDR2 is FVKESK. CDR3 nucleotides: TGTGCCAGCAGCCAAGATCGGTCAGGGGCGAACACTGAAGCTTTCTTT. Protein product: CASSQDRSGANTEAFF. The full variable domain, in which reference TRBV14 and TRBJ1-1 provide the parts outside the CDR3, is EAGVTQFPSHSVIEKGQTVTLRCDPISGHDNLYWYRRVMGKEIKFLLHFVKESKQDESGMPNNRFLAERTGGTYSTLKVQPAELEDSGVYFCASSQDRSGANTEAFFGQGTRLTVV.

The chain uses TRBV4-2 and TRBJ2-3; 10 positions agree with TRBD2. With V trimmed by 2 bases and J by 0 bases, 2 bases remained unmatched. Germline-derived CDR1 and CDR2 are LGHNA and YNFKEQ. The CDR3 is 16 amino acids. As DNA, the CDR3 is TGTGCCAGCAGCCAAACTAGCGGGGCTAGCACAGATACGCAGTATTTT. This gives the protein CASSQTSGASTDTQYF.

This clone was seen only a few times. The CDR3 reads CSASGRLAVGVDTQYF. The CDR3 bases are TGCAGTGCTAGTGGGAGACTAGCGGTCGGGGTAGATACGCAGTATTTT. The chain employs TRBV20-1 and TRBJ2-3, with 9 bases that match TRBD2. Trimming took 3 bases from V and 5 from J; bases not matched to a gene: 12. The germline CDR1 and CDR2 sequences are DFQATT and SNEGSKA (reference sequence). CDR3 length: 16 amino acids.

The chain joins TRBV9 to TRBJ1-1; 9 bases map to TRBD1. The germline gives CDR1 SGDLS, CDR2 YYNGEE. The CDR3 is 15 residues long. V lost 3 bases, J lost 4 bases, and 7 bases stayed unmatched. The CDR3 DNA is TGTGCCAGCAGCGACCAGACAGGGGGTGTCACTGAAGCTTTCTTT. Encoded protein: CASSDQTGGVTEAFF.

The chain joins TRBV5-1 to TRBJ1-4; TRBD1 might be the D (6 bases). Trimming removed 2 bases at V and 4 bases at J, with 18 bases between. This CDR3 region has 17 residues. Per the germline V gene, CDR1 is SGHRS and CDR2 is YFSETQ. CDR3 sequence reads: CASSFGQGGGSNEKLFF. CDR3 DNA sequence: TGCGCCAGCAGCTTCGGGCAGGGAGGGGGAAGTAATGAAAAACTGTTTTTT.

As DNA, the CDR3 is TGTGCCAGCCGGGAGGTATTAGCGAGTGAAGCTTTCTTT. It specifies CASREVLASEAFF. The J gene is TRBJ1-1, the V gene TRBV2; D unclear. CDR3 size: 13 residues. Trimming took off 8 bases at V and 7 bases at J, with 17 bases between the two ends. Germline assignment: CDR1 SNHLY and CDR2 FYNNEI. Complete variable domain (other parts from reference TRBV2 and TRBJ1-1): EPEVTQTPSHQVTQMGQEVILRCVPISNHLYFYWYRQILGQKVEFLVSFYNNEISEKSEIFDDQFSVERPDGSNFTLKIRSTKLEDSAMYFCASREVLASEAFFGQGTRLTVV.